The 20 T cell receptor beta chains below were found in one sample sequenced in a study of cytotoxic CD8 clonotypes in ibrutinib-treated CLL. Repertoires were generated with immunoSEQ multiplex PCR, while TCRdb's copy carries only in-frame clones and drops some. The data show about 76,000 clones, more than 70% seen once. The sequencing here drew on PBMCs, taken before ibrutinib treatment. All receptors derive from a human donor with chronic lymphocytic leukemia.

The rearrangement joins TRBV7-9 to TRBJ2-1; D is ambiguous. The CDR3 totals 12 residues. Germline CDR1 is SEHNR and CDR2 is FQNEAQ (reference sequence). CDR3 sequence (DNA): TGTGCTGAATTAGCAGGCTACAATGAGCAGTTCTTC. Amino acid sequence: CAELAGYNEQFF.

The chain combines TRBV7-2 with TRBJ2-1; 11 nucleotides match TRBD2. The CDR3 is made up of 16 amino acids. J gave up 9 bases and V 1 base, and 8 bases lay outside the gene matches. Germline CDR1 and CDR2: SGHTA and FQGNSA. This chain's CDR3 is CASSLVPLAGDLEQFF. The CDR3 DNA is TGTGCCAGCAGCTTAGTTCCACTAGCGGGAGATCTTGAGCAGTTCTTC.

The rearrangement links TRBV30 to TRBJ2-1; tentative D call: TRBD1 (5 bases). Trimming removed 0 bases at V and 0 bases at J, with 15 bases between. Germline loops: CDR1 GTSNPN, CDR2 SVGIG (reference sequence). CDR3 length equals 17 residues. CDR3 in amino acids: CAWSVRVEGVSYNEQFF. CDR3 in DNA: TGTGCCTGGAGTGTACGTGTGGAAGGGGTCTCCTACAATGAGCAGTTCTTC.

The chain has TRBV7-9 and TRBJ1-1; TRBD1 matches at 9 bases. Germline lookup yields CDR1 SEHNR and CDR2 FQNEAQ (reference sequence). The V segment lost 3 bases and the J segment 0 bases; nucleotides outside the gene matches: 2. The CDR3 covers 15 residues. The CDR3: CASSLRDRVNTEAFF. DNA for the CDR3: TGTGCCAGCAGCTTGCGGGACAGGGTGAACACTGAAGCTTTCTTT. The entire variable domain, with the rest obtained from reference TRBV7-9 and TRBJ1-1, is as follows: DTGVSQNPRHKITKRGQNVTFRCDPISEHNRLYWYRQTLGQGPEFLTYFQNEAQLEKSRLLSDRFSAERPKGSFSTLEIQRTEQGDSAMYLCASSLRDRVNTEAFFGQGTRLTVV.

The chain combines TRBV6-6 with TRBJ1-2; tentative D call: TRBD1 (5 bases). This CDR3 contains 14 residues. V dropped 5 bases and J dropped 4 bases, with 14 bases sitting between them. The germline gives CDR1 MNHNY, CDR2 SVGAGI (reference sequence). The CDR3 DNA follows: TGTGCCAGCAGTCCAACAGGTCAGGCCTATGGCTACACCTTC. Its translation is CASSPTGQAYGYTF.

This chain uses TRBV7-9 with TRBJ1-1; D is unresolved. The CDR3 runs to 15 residues. Germline V CDR1 and CDR2: SEHNR, FQNEAQ (reference sequence). V was trimmed by 5 bases and J by 1 base, leaving 14 bases between them. The CDR3 sequence is CASSENVGKNTEAFF. CDR3 nucleotides: TGTGCCAGCAGCGAAAACGTAGGAAAGAACACTGAAGCTTTCTTT.

The chain employs TRBV11-3 and TRBJ2-5; possible D gene TRBD2, 5 bases. CDR1 and CDR2 (germline): SGHNT, YENEEA. V was clipped by 7 bases and J by 2 bases, with 14 bases between them. This CDR3 has 14 amino acids. DNA for the CDR3: TGTGCCAGCAAAGCGGACCCCTTGCAAGAGACCCAGTACTTC. Protein sequence: CASKADPLQETQYF.

The chain couples TRBV6-5 to TRBJ2-2, with 9 bases matching TRBD2. Looked up from germline, CDR1 is MNHEY and CDR2 is SVGAGI. Trimming cost V 2 bases and J 5 bases; bases outside gene matches: 6. The CDR3 extends over 16 amino acids. CDR3 nucleotide sequence: TGTGCCAGCAGTTACAATAGCGGGAGTATGACCGGGGAGCTGTTTTTT. It translates to CASSYNSGSMTGELFF.

CDR3 DNA sequence: TGTGCCAGCAGTACGGGCGGGGGCTATGGCTACACCTTC. The encoded protein is CASSTGGGYGYTF. This sequence joins TRBV28 and TRBJ1-2, with D possibly matching TRBD1 (5 bases). Germline CDR1 is MDHEN and CDR2 is SYDVKM. V was pared by 5 bases and J by 4 bases, with 11 bases between. The CDR3 covers 13 residues.

This chain links TRBV15 with TRBJ2-1; D not resolved. In germline, CDR1 is LNHNV, CDR2 YYDKDF (reference sequence). Deletions cut 1 base from V and 5 bases from J, with 12 bases between. The CDR3 runs 15 residues. CDR3 nucleotides: TGTGCCACCAGCAGAGGCAGGAGTAATCACAATGAGCAGTTCTTC. This gives the protein CATSRGRSNHNEQFF. The full variable domain, its missing parts supplied by reference TRBV15 and TRBJ2-1, is DAMVIQNPRYQVTQFGKPVTLSCSQTLNHNVMYWYQQKSSQAPKLLFHYYDKDFNNEADTPDNFQSRRPNTSFCFLDIRSPGLGDTAMYLCATSRGRSNHNEQFFGPGTRLTVL.

The chain recombines TRBV7-2 with TRBJ2-3; D perhaps matches TRBD2 (6 bases). Trimming left V 3 bases short and J 7 bases short, with 17 bases between. The germline V gene has CDR1 SGHTA and CDR2 FQGNSA. The CDR3 extends over 15 amino acids. CDR3 residues: CASSFLPLTSNTQYF. In DNA, the CDR3 is TGTGCCAGCAGCTTCTTACCCCTAACTAGCAATACGCAGTATTTT.

The chain recombines TRBV11-2 with TRBJ2-7, with D tentatively TRBD2 (7 bases). CDR3 length: 15 amino acids. Germline CDR1 SGHAT, CDR2 FQNNGV. Trimming cost V 5 bases and J 3 bases, with 17 bases left between them. The CDR3 nucleotides are TGTGCCAGCAGCGCCACAGGGAGGGGTATCTACGAGCAGTACTTC. It encodes CASSATGRGIYEQYF.

The V gene is TRBV2, the J gene TRBJ2-5; 8 bases agree with TRBD2. There are 17 residues in the CDR3. Germline assignment: CDR1 SNHLY and CDR2 FYNNEI. Germline trimming cut 4 bases from V and 7 bases from J; bases unmatched to any gene: 17. As DNA, the CDR3 is TGTGCCAGCAGTGCTCAAGGGGGTCTAGCGGGTAGAGGGACCCAGTACTTC. This encodes CASSAQGGLAGRGTQYF.

The rearrangement joins TRBV7-9 to TRBJ1-2, with 10 bases matching TRBD1. Losses at the gene ends were 5 bases for V and 7 bases for J; bases not matched to a gene: 10. CDR3 size: 15 residues. CDR1 and CDR2 from the germline V gene are SEHNR and FQNEAQ (reference sequence). The CDR3 is CASSLTGTGAFGYTF. CDR3 bases: TGTGCCAGCAGCCTGACCGGGACAGGGGCTTTTGGCTACACCTTC.

J is TRBJ2-7 and V is TRBV7-9; D ambiguous. The CDR3 is 15 residues long. The germline V and J ends were trimmed by 5 bases and 2 bases, with 16 bases remaining between them. Germline assignment: CDR1 SEHNR and CDR2 FQNEAQ (reference sequence). The CDR3 loop reads CASSLGPQPTYEQYF. As DNA, the CDR3 is TGTGCCAGCAGCCTCGGGCCCCAACCGACCTACGAGCAGTACTTC.

The rearrangement joins TRBV25-1 to TRBJ1-2; 10 positions match TRBD1. The CDR3 contains 14 residues. Germline-derived CDR1 and CDR2 are MGHDK and SYGVNS. Trimming removed 6 bases from V and 6 bases from J; junction bases left unmatched: 7. The CDR3 reads CASSQWGTGDGYTF. The CDR3 DNA reads as TGTGCCAGCAGCCAATGGGGGACAGGGGATGGCTACACCTTC.

The genes are TRBV28 and TRBJ2-7, with D maybe TRBD1 (5 bases). V was pared by 7 bases and J by 6 bases, with 19 bases between. In germline, CDR1 is MDHEN, CDR2 SYDVKM. CDR3 length equals 14 residues. In nucleotides, the CDR3 is TGTGCCAGCAAAAACCCCCCAGACAGAAGCGAGCAGTACTTC. Translation gives CASKNPPDRSEQYF.

The chain couples TRBV19 to TRBJ2-3; either TRBD1 or TRBD2 may supply D (7 bases each). Trimming removed 6 bases at V and 2 bases at J, with 24 bases between. Germline CDR1 LNHDA, CDR2 SQIVND (reference sequence). The CDR3 is 18 amino acids. CDR3 bases: TGTGCCAGTAGGCCCAGGGGGGGACAGCTTGAATACACAGATACGCAGTATTTT. The encoded protein is CASRPRGGQLEYTDTQYF.

The chain carries TRBV11-3 and TRBJ2-1, with D possibly TRBD2 on 6 matching bases. Trimming left V 4 bases short and J 10 bases short, with 17 bases between. Germline values: CDR1 SGHNT, CDR2 YENEEA. The CDR3 loop spans 14 amino acids. The CDR3 protein is CASSYTSPHSEQFF. CDR3 DNA sequence: TGTGCCAGCAGCTACACTAGCCCTCATTCCGAGCAGTTCTTC.

For this clone: Germline and junction disagree at one end, which may indicate a read error. The genes are TRBV7-7 and TRBJ2-1; 12 bases map to TRBD2. CDR3 size: 15 residues. The germline V gene has CDR1 SSHAT and CDR2 FNYEAQ (reference sequence). CDR3 protein: CASSPTSGSLNEQFF. The DNA for the CDR3 is TGTGCTAGCAGCCCGACTAGCGGGAGTTTGAATGAGCAGTTCTTC.